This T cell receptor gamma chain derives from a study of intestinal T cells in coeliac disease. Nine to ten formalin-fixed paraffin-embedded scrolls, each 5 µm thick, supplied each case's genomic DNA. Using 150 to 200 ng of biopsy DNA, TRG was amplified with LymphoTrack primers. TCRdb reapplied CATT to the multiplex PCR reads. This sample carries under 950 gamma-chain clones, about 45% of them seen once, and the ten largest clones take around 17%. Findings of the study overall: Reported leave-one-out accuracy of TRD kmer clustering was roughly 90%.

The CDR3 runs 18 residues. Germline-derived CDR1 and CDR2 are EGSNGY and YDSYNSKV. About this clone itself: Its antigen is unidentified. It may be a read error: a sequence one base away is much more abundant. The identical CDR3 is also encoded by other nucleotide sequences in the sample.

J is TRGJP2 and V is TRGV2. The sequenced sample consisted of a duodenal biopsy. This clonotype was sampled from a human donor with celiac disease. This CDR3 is CATWDAVSCGGSDWIKTF. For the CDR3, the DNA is TGTGCCACCTGGGACGCTGTTTCCTGCGGGGGGAGTGATTGGATCAAGACATTT.